This TCR beta chain was recovered during a study of blood T cell repertoires in COVID-19. The junction had 7 bases not matched to a gene; V was cut back by 1 base and J by 4 bases. Germline lookup yields CDR1 SGHDT and CDR2 YYEEEE. CDR3 length: 15 residues. Sequencing used immunoSEQ multiplex PCR; TCRdb keeps in-frame clones, though not all of them. The sample has just under 85,000 clones, over 70% seen once; the top ten hold over 15%. The sample consisted of peripheral blood. The origin of this receptor is a woman in her sixties with acute or convalescent COVID-19. The V call is TRBV5-6, the J call TRBJ1-2; 7 bases are a match to TRBD1. CDR3: CASSLPTGRSYGYTF. The DNA for the CDR3 is TGTGCCAGCAGCTTGCCGACAGGGCGGTCCTATGGCTACACCTTC.